This TCR beta chain derives from a study of T cell responses to AZD1222 COVID-19 vaccine. The ends were cut back, 3 bases at V and 10 bases at J, with 12 bases in the middle. CDR3 size: 11 residues. Germline V lookup: CDR1 GTSNPN, CDR2 SVGIG (reference sequence). Sequencing used immunoSEQ multiplex PCR; TCRdb keeps in-frame clones, though not all of them. In the table there are roughly 77,000 clones, about 92% of which are singletons. The chain carries TRBV30 and TRBJ1-1; tentative D call: TRBD1 (5 bases). Sample: peripheral blood, taken 28 days after the second AZD1222 dose. This receptor was identified in an adult who received the AZD1222 COVID-19 vaccine. CDR3 in DNA: TGTGCCTGGAGGGAGGGGCATGGAGCTTTCTTT. It encodes CAWREGHGAFF.